What follows are 3 T cell receptor beta chains derived from one specimen sequenced in a study of CD8 T cells in ankylosing spondylitis. TCRdb redid the calling of the 5' RACE reads with MiXCR, one entry per CDR3 protein. Altogether 500,000 to 550,000 distinct CDR3 sequences are present, more than 9.5% being singletons, with the ten largest covering almost 7%. Their specific antigens are unknown. General observations from the study: What seemed typical of ankylosing spondylitis blood was a TCR beta motif built from several highly homologous variants.

Input material: blood, either unsorted or a sorted T cell fraction (not recorded which). The receptors here all came from a male donor with ankylosing spondylitis.

This clonotype was seen a few times. In nucleotides, the CDR3 is TGTGCCACCAGTGACTACGAAACTAGGAACACCGGGGAGCTGTTTTTT. Protein: CATSDYETRNTGELFF. The J gene is TRBJ2-2, the V gene TRBV24-1; the D gene is possibly TRBD2 (5 bases). V was trimmed by 4 bases and J by 1 base, leaving 12 bases between them. The CDR3 length is 16 residues. Germline assignment: CDR1 KGHDR and CDR2 SFDVKD.

The J gene is TRBJ1-5, the V gene TRBV30; D is perhaps TRBD1 (5 bases). The germline CDR1 and CDR2 sequences are GTSNPN and SVGIG (reference sequence). There are 13 residues in the CDR3. V lost 1 base, J lost 5 bases, and 9 bases lay in between. CDR3 protein: CAWSGGVYQPQHF. CDR3 in DNA: TGTGCCTGGAGTGGGGGGGTTTATCAGCCCCAGCATTTT.

This chain connects TRBV7-2 to TRBJ2-1, with 11 positions matching TRBD2. Trimming at V came to 6 bases and at J to 9 bases, leaving 7 bases not matched to a gene. Per germline, CDR1 SGHTA and CDR2 FQGNSA. The CDR3 consists of 14 residues. The CDR3 sequence is CASRSLAGDVEQFF. The CDR3 nucleotides read TGTGCCAGCAGATCACTAGCGGGAGACGTTGAGCAGTTCTTC. The entire variable domain, with the rest obtained from reference TRBV7-2 and TRBJ2-1, is as follows: GAGVSQSPSNKVTEKGKDVELRCDPISGHTALYWYRQSLGQGLEFLIYFQGNSAPDKSGLPSDRFSAERTGGSVSTLTIQRTQQEDSAVYLCASRSLAGDVEQFFGPGTRLTVL.